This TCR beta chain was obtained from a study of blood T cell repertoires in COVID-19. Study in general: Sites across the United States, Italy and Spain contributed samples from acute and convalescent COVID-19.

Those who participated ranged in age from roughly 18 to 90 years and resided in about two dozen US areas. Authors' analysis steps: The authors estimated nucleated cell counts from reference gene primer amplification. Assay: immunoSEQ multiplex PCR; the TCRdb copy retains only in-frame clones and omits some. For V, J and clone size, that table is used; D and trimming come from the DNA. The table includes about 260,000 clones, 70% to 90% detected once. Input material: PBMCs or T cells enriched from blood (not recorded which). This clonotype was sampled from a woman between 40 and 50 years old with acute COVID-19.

Here the CDR3 DNA reads TGTGCCTGGGTTGAGCAGGCCCCTGGAAACACCATATATTTT. It encodes CAWVEQAPGNTIYF. V gene TRBV30 combines with J gene TRBJ1-3; no clear D gene. Trimming removed 5 bases at V and 2 bases at J, with 13 bases between. The CDR3 consists of 14 residues. Germline lookup yields CDR1 GTSNPN and CDR2 SVGIG (reference sequence).